These T cell receptor beta chains were read from a single sample in a study of cytomegalovirus exposure and HLA in healthy donors. The data were produced by immunoSEQ multiplex PCR, yet TCRdb's version contains in-frame clones alone and is incomplete. The top ten clones hold approximately 2.1% of a sample with about 170,000 clones, approximately 86% of them seen once. Sample: PBMCs. The receptors originated from a woman between 18 and 29 years old in good health and CMV-seronegative. The CDR3 runs from the conserved cysteine through the conserved F or W. The order of the fields is V gene, clone size, J gene, D gene, CDR3 DNA, CDR3 protein. A D gene is named only where the DNA matches it firmly. Size is stated for part of the rows, as once, few or many counts, or as a class when the clone is expanded.

TRBV19	NA	TRBJ1-1	TRBD1	TGTGCCAGTAGTCGGCGCCCGGGACAGCTGAACACTGAAGCTTTCTTT	CASSRRPGQLNTEAFF
TRBV5-6	NA	TRBJ2-2	NA	TGTGCCAGCAGCTTGCCTGCCGGGGAGCTGTTTTTT	CASSLPAGELFF
TRBV27	few	TRBJ1-2	NA	TGTGCCAGCAGCCCCGGGGGGGGCAGAACGATCGGCTACACCTTC	CASSPGGGRTIGYTF
TRBV5-1	NA	TRBJ2-1	NA	TGCGCCAGCAGCTTGGACAGTACCTTCTACAATGAGCAGTTCTTC	CASSLDSTFYNEQFF
TRBV14	NA	TRBJ2-7	NA	TGTGCCAGCAGCCGGCTCGCAGGTAACGAGCAGTACTTC	CASSRLAGNEQYF
TRBV4-1	once	TRBJ1-3	NA	TGCGCCAGCAGCCAAGTCGACAGGTCTGGAAACACCATATATTTT	CASSQVDRSGNTIYF
TRBV6-4	NA	TRBJ2-1	NA	TGTGCCAGCAGTGACTCTCTAGGTAGTGTCAATGAGCAGTTCTTC	CASSDSLGSVNEQFF
TRBV14	NA	TRBJ1-2	TRBD1	TGTGGAAACAGGGGGCTGTTCCCTAGCTTC	CGNRGLFPSF
TRBV19	NA	TRBJ1-1	NA	TGTGCCAGTCTTGACAGTGAAGCTTTCTTT	CASLDSEAFF
TRBV7-3	NA	TRBJ2-2	NA	TGTGCCAGCAGCCCAGTATCCACCGGGGAGCTGTTTTTT	CASSPVSTGELFF
TRBV4-3	NA	TRBJ2-1	NA	TGCGCCAGCAGCCAAGATAGGCCTGCGAGGACAGCTTACAATGAGCAGTTCTTC	CASSQDRPARTAYNEQFF
TRBV11-3	NA	TRBJ2-3	TRBD1	TGTGCCAGCAGCTTAGGACAGGGACACACAGATACGCAGTATTTT	CASSLGQGHTDTQYF
TRBV10-2	NA	TRBJ1-6	NA	TGCGCCAGCAGTGAGCGGGGGGGAACTTCACCCCTCCACTTT	CASSERGGTSPLHF
TRBV6-1	NA	TRBJ1-4	NA	TGTGCCAGTCCTCCAACTAATGAAAAACTGTTTTTT	CASPPTNEKLFF
TRBV4-1	NA	TRBJ2-7	NA	TGCGCCAGCAGCCAAGAGGTACAGGGAATCGCCTACGAGCAGTACTTC	CASSQEVQGIAYEQYF
TRBV15	NA	TRBJ1-6	NA	TGTGCCACCAGCAGATCAGGGACAAACAATTCACCCCTCCACTTT	CATSRSGTNNSPLHF
TRBV27	NA	TRBJ1-6	NA	TGTGCCAGCAGTTTGGACAGTCCAGGTTTCTCCGCGTCCTATAATTCACCCCTCCACTTT	CASSLDSPGFSASYNSPLHF
TRBV7-6	once	TRBJ1-6	NA	TGTGCCAGCAGCTCCCAAGGCGGGGAGAGCTCCTATAATTCACCCCTCCACTTT	CASSSQGGESSYNSPLHF
TRBV7-8	NA	TRBJ2-5	NA	TGTGCCAGCAGCCTCCAAGAGACCCAGTACTTC	CASSLQETQYF
TRBV6-5	NA	TRBJ2-1	TRBD1	TGTGCCAGCTCCGGGACAGCTAACAATGAGCAGTTCTTC	CASSGTANNEQFF
TRBV2	NA	TRBJ2-7	TRBD1	TGTGCCAGCACCCCGGGACAGATTAGCTCCTACGAGCAGTACTTC	CASTPGQISSYEQYF
TRBV18	NA	TRBJ2-5	TRBD1	TGTGCCAGCTCACCACCGCGAGGGACAGGGGAAAAAGAGACCCAGTACTTC	CASSPPRGTGEKETQYF
TRBV4-1	NA	TRBJ2-7	TRBD1	TGCGCCAGCAGCCCAACGGGAGACAGGGGGGAGCAGTACTTC	CASSPTGDRGEQYF
TRBV7-2	NA	TRBJ2-1	NA	TGTGCCAGCAGCTTCGTCACTAATGAGCAGTTCTTC	CASSFVTNEQFF
TRBV19	NA	TRBJ1-6	TRBD1	TGTGCCAGCCGACGACAGGGGATTTCACCCCTCCACTTT	CASRRQGISPLHF
TRBV9	NA	TRBJ2-7	TRBD2	TGTGCCAGCAGCCCAGGAGGGAGCGGGACCTACGAGCAGTACTTC	CASSPGGSGTYEQYF